One and the same sample provided the 16 T cell receptor beta chains below, sequenced in a study of cytomegalovirus exposure and HLA in healthy donors. Primers: 60 Vbeta forward and 13 Jbeta reverse. This table comes from immunoSEQ multiplex PCR, and its TCRdb copy is limited to in-frame clones, with some not included. This table has some 130,000 clones, around 80% appearing once. The material sequenced was PBMCs. These receptors all stem from a human donor in good health.

The V gene is TRBV7-8, the J gene TRBJ2-7, with 7 bases that match TRBD2. V was clipped by 1 base and J by 2 bases; unmatched bases: 5. CDR3 length equals 15 residues. CDR1 and CDR2 (germline): SGHVS, FQNEAQ. DNA of the CDR3: TGTGCCAGCAGCTTAGGGGGGGGGTTGCCCTACGAGCAGTACTTC. This translates into CASSLGGGLPYEQYF.

V usage is TRBV7-2 and J usage is TRBJ1-4; a weak D match, TRBD1 (6 bases). Germline V CDR1 and CDR2: SGHTA, FQGNSA. Trimming took off 3 bases at V and 8 bases at J, with 13 bases between the two ends. The CDR3 runs to 14 residues. The CDR3 DNA reads TGTGCCAGCAGCTTGGCAGGGGTAGGAGAAAAACTGTTTTTT. Its translation: CASSLAGVGEKLFF. The full variable domain, in which reference TRBV7-2 and TRBJ1-4 provide the parts outside the CDR3, is GAGVSQSPSNKVTEKGKDVELRCDPISGHTALYWYRQSLGQGLEFLIYFQGNSAPDKSGLPSDRFSAERTGGSVSTLTIQRTQQEDSAVYLCASSLAGVGEKLFFGSGTQLSVL.

The genes are TRBV27 and TRBJ1-5, with D uncertain. The V gene lost 2 bases and the J gene lost 6 bases, with 11 bases spanning the gap. There are 14 residues in the CDR3. Germline V gene sequence: CDR1 MNHEY, CDR2 SMNVEV (reference sequence). The CDR3 is CASSLAAVGQPQHF. CDR3 nucleotides: TGTGCCAGCAGTTTAGCGGCAGTGGGTCAGCCCCAGCATTTT.

V gene TRBV5-1 combines with J gene TRBJ1-1, with TRBD1 as a possible D gene (5 bases). Trimming took 5 bases from V and 7 from J, leaving 15 bases between them. Germline-derived CDR1 and CDR2 are SGHRS and YFSETQ. CDR3 size: 13 residues. The CDR3, as DNA: TGCGCCAGCAGTCGGCAGGGAAATAATGAAGCTTTCTTT. It codes for CASSRQGNNEAFF.

This clone was counted only a few times. The chain uses TRBV4-1 and TRBJ2-7; tentatively, D is TRBD2 (6 bases). This CDR3 has 16 residues. CDR1 and CDR2 (germline): MGHRA, YSYEKL. V was cut by 5 bases and J by 3 bases, with 20 bases left in between. CDR3 region: CASSEGFTGGFYEQYF. The CDR3 nucleotides read TGCGCCAGCAGCGAAGGGTTCACCGGGGGATTCTACGAGCAGTACTTC.

The gene calls are TRBV13 and TRBJ1-2; D perhaps matches TRBD1 (5 bases). This CDR3 region has 14 residues. CDR1 is PRHDT and CDR2 is FYEKMQ in the germline V gene (reference sequence). Trimming took off 5 bases at V and 2 bases at J, with 12 bases between the two ends. CDR3 loop: CASSPWTQNYGYTF. CDR3 bases: TGTGCCAGCAGCCCTTGGACACAGAACTATGGCTACACCTTC. The full variable domain, completed using reference TRBV13 and TRBJ1-2, is AAGVIQSPRHLIKEKRETATLKCYPIPRHDTVYWYQQGPGQDPQFLISFYEKMQSDKGSIPDRFSAQQFSDYHSELNMSSLELGDSALYFCASSPWTQNYGYTFGSGTRLTVV.

As regards this clone: This sample includes further DNA sequences coding for the same CDR3. V is TRBV29-1 and J is TRBJ2-7, with TRBD2 matching over 12 bases. This CDR3 region has 13 residues. V dropped 5 bases and J dropped 7; count of bases not matched to a gene: 6. The germline CDR1 and CDR2 sequences are SQVTM and ANQGSEA. The CDR3 DNA sequence: TGCAGCGTTTCCAACCTAGCGGGGGGGGAGCAGTACTTC. This gives the protein CSVSNLAGGEQYF.

This clone was recorded a few times. The chain recombines TRBV4-2 with TRBJ1-5; TRBD1 agrees at 10 bases. Germline CDR1 reads LGHNA; CDR2 reads YNFKEQ. This CDR3 is built from 15 residues. V lost 3 bases, J lost 3 bases, and 2 bases stayed unmatched. In DNA form, the CDR3 reads TGTGCCAGCAGCCAGGGGACAGGGGCCAATCAGCCCCAGCATTTT. It encodes CASSQGTGANQPQHF.

V and J are TRBV18 and TRBJ1-3; 7 nucleotides line up with TRBD1. J was trimmed by 4 bases and V by 6 bases; bases with no gene match: 9. The CDR3 consists of 15 residues. Germline CDR1 and CDR2: KGHSH and LQKENI. CDR3 nucleotide sequence: TGTGCCAGCTCCCCCGGGACAGCACAGGGAAACACCATATATTTT. Translation: CASSPGTAQGNTIYF.

The V call is TRBV7-2, the J call TRBJ2-3; TRBD2 aligns across 12 bases. Germline CDR1 is SGHTA and CDR2 is FQGNSA. The ends lost 3 bases at V and 4 bases at J; junction bases unmatched: 2. CDR3 length: 15 residues. CDR3 nucleotides: TGTGCCAGCAGCTTCGCTAGCGGGGGGGCAGATACGCAGTATTTT. It specifies CASSFASGGADTQYF.

Written as DNA, the CDR3 is TGTGCCAGCTCACCTGAGGGGGAGGGCTACGAGCAGTACTTC. Protein sequence: CASSPEGEGYEQYF. The J gene is TRBJ2-7, the V gene TRBV18, with D maybe TRBD2 (7 bases). The CDR3 extends over 14 amino acids. Trimming shortened V by 3 bases and J by 3 bases, and 12 bases separated the two germline ends. Germline assignment: CDR1 KGHSH and CDR2 LQKENI. The whole variable domain, remainder taken from reference TRBV18 and TRBJ2-7, is NAGVMQNPRHLVRRRGQEARLRCSPMKGHSHVYWYRQLPEEGLKFMVYLQKENIIDESGMPKERFSAEFPKEGPSILRIQQVVRGDSAAYFCASSPEGEGYEQYFGPGTRLTVT.

This chain joins TRBV5-1 and TRBJ2-7; TRBD2 is a possible D gene (6 bases). The CDR3 is 12 amino acids. With 4 bases removed from V and 3 bases from J, the gap between germline ends came to 8 bases. Germline CDR1 is SGHRS and CDR2 is YFSETQ. The CDR3 nucleotides read TGCGCCAGCAGCACGGAGGGCTACGAGCAGTACTTC. It translates to CASSTEGYEQYF.

V usage is TRBV11-2 and J usage is TRBJ2-7; 8 bases match TRBD1. Trimming took 7 bases from V and 4 from J; bases not matched to a gene: 9. The CDR3 is made up of 14 amino acids. Germline V gives CDR1 SGHAT, CDR2 FQNNGV. The CDR3 sequence is CASTFGTGTYEQYF. CDR3 nucleotide sequence: TGTGCCAGCACCTTTGGGACAGGTACTTACGAGCAGTACTTC.

This rearrangement joins TRBV7-2 to TRBJ2-4; 9 bases are a match to TRBD1. Germline CDR1 and CDR2: SGHTA and FQGNSA. This CDR3 spans 14 amino acids. With 5 bases clipped from V and 9 bases from J, the junction kept 8 bases outside the gene matches. The CDR3 spells CASSPAGQGSIQYF. CDR3 bases: TGTGCCAGCAGCCCAGCAGGACAGGGGAGCATTCAGTACTTC.

For this clone: This likely comes from a read error, as the CDR3 has no conserved phenylalanine or tryptophan at its end. The limits of the CDR3 on the DNA are not certain, so only TCRdb's listed CDR3 is given. The V gene is TRBV6-6, the J gene TRBJ2-3; the listed D gene, TRBD1, was not tested against the DNA. The CDR3 has 10 residues if both end residues are counted. Germline CDR1 and CDR2: MNHNY and SVGAGI (reference sequence). CDR3 loop: CASSYSAWLY.

This chain uses TRBV19 with TRBJ2-7; D is perhaps TRBD2 (5 bases). CDR3 length: 14 amino acids. The germline CDR1 and CDR2 sequences are LNHDA and SQIVND (reference sequence). Trimming shortened V by 6 bases and J by 2 bases, and 14 bases separated the two germline ends. The CDR3 DNA reads as TGTGCCAGTAGGCCTCGGACGGGAACCTACGAGCAGTACTTC. This gives the protein CASRPRTGTYEQYF.